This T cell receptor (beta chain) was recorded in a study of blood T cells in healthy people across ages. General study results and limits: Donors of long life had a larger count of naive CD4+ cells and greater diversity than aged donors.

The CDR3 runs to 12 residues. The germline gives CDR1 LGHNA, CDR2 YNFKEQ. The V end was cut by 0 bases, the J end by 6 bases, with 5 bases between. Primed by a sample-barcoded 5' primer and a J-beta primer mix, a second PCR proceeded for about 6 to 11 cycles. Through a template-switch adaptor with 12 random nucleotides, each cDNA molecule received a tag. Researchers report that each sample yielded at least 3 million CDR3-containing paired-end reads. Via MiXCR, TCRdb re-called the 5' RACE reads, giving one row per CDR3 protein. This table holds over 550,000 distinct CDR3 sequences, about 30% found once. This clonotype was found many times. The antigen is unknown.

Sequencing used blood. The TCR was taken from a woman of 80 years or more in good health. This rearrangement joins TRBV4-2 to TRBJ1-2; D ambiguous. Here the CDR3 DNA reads TGTGCCAGCAGCCAAGAATTCGATGGCTACACCTTC. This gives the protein CASSQEFDGYTF.